A selection of T cell receptor beta chains follows, all from one sample in a study of cytomegalovirus exposure and HLA in healthy donors. TCRdb's table, derived via immunoSEQ multiplex PCR, lists solely in-frame clones and lacks some. The repertoire holds some 95,000 clones, with roughly 80% as singletons. The sequencing sample was made of PBMCs. These receptors were taken from a man between 50 and 59 years old in good health and CMV-seropositive. Each CDR3 is given with its conserved first and last residue. Fields, in order: D gene, J gene, clone size, V gene, CDR3 DNA, CDR3 protein. The D gene is left open where the match is weak. Size values are once, few and many counts, or a class for expanded clones, and some rows have none.

d_call: TRBD1; j_call: TRBJ1-3; clone_size: .; v_call: TRBV7-9; cdr3_nt: TGTGCCAGCAGCCTGGACAGGGGGGGAAACACCATATATTTT; cdr3_aa: CASSLDRGGNTIYF
d_call: TRBD2; j_call: TRBJ2-3; clone_size: .; v_call: TRBV7-3; cdr3_nt: TGTGCCAGCAGCCCCAGAGCCGGGACTAGCGGGGGCCCATACCCTAGCACAGATACGCAGTATTTT; cdr3_aa: CASSPRAGTSGGPYPSTDTQYF
d_call: TRBD2; j_call: TRBJ2-1; clone_size: .; v_call: TRBV9; cdr3_nt: TGTGCCAGCAGCGTAGCCGCGGGACTAGCCGTTAATGAGCAGTTCTTC; cdr3_aa: CASSVAAGLAVNEQFF
d_call: .; j_call: TRBJ2-7; clone_size: .; v_call: TRBV10-3; cdr3_nt: TGTGCGACCCAAGGGGGATTTGCCGAGCAGTACTTC; cdr3_aa: CATQGGFAEQYF
d_call: TRBD1; j_call: TRBJ1-2; clone_size: .; v_call: TRBV28; cdr3_nt: TGTGCCAGCAGGGGGGGGACAGGGGTTAGCTATGGCTACACCTTC; cdr3_aa: CASRGGTGVSYGYTF
d_call: .; j_call: TRBJ1-4; clone_size: once; v_call: TRBV25-1; cdr3_nt: TGTGCCAGCAGTCCGCGACAGCTAAATGAAAAACTGTTTTTT; cdr3_aa: CASSPRQLNEKLFF
d_call: TRBD1; j_call: TRBJ2-7; clone_size: .; v_call: TRBV9; cdr3_nt: TGTGCCAGCAGCCGCACCCCGGGACAGGGGAGTGAGCAGTACTTC; cdr3_aa: CASSRTPGQGSEQYF
d_call: .; j_call: TRBJ1-1; clone_size: few; v_call: TRBV19; cdr3_nt: TGTGCCAGTAGTATAGGTCGCAGGGTGAGCACTGAAGCTTTCTTT; cdr3_aa: CASSIGRRVSTEAFF
d_call: TRBD1; j_call: TRBJ1-2; clone_size: .; v_call: TRBV7-2; cdr3_nt: TGTGCCAGCAGCTTATTTCCGGGACAGGGAAGTTATGGCTACACCTTC; cdr3_aa: CASSLFPGQGSYGYTF
d_call: .; j_call: TRBJ1-1; clone_size: .; v_call: TRBV6-5; cdr3_nt: TGTGCCTCCCGCGGAGGGACCCGAATGAACACTGAAGCTTTCTTT; cdr3_aa: CASRGGTRMNTEAFF
d_call: .; j_call: TRBJ1-3; clone_size: few; v_call: TRBV30; cdr3_nt: TGTGCCTGGAGGAGTTCTGGAAACACCATATATTTT; cdr3_aa: CAWRSSGNTIYF
d_call: TRBD2; j_call: TRBJ2-7; clone_size: few; v_call: TRBV5-5; cdr3_nt: TGTGCATCTCTTAGCGGGCCGACCTACGAGCAGTACTTC; cdr3_aa: CASLSGPTYEQYF
d_call: .; j_call: TRBJ2-2; clone_size: few; v_call: TRBV11-3; cdr3_nt: TGTGCCAGCAGCTCAGGGTACGGGACCGGGGAGCTGTTTTTT; cdr3_aa: CASSSGYGTGELFF
d_call: .; j_call: TRBJ2-7; clone_size: few; v_call: TRBV30; cdr3_nt: TGTGCCTGTTCCGACCTTAGCTCCTACGAGCAGTACTTC; cdr3_aa: CACSDLSSYEQYF
d_call: .; j_call: TRBJ2-7; clone_size: .; v_call: TRBV9; cdr3_nt: TGTGCCAGCAGCGTAGGACAGTTAGGTGCCGGCGAGCAGTACTTC; cdr3_aa: CASSVGQLGAGEQYF
d_call: TRBD2; j_call: TRBJ2-2; clone_size: .; v_call: TRBV10-2; cdr3_nt: TGCGCCAGCCGACTAGCGGGGGGGCCCGTCGGGGAGCTGTTTTTT; cdr3_aa: CASRLAGGPVGELFF
d_call: .; j_call: TRBJ2-3; clone_size: once; v_call: TRBV2; cdr3_nt: TGTGCCAGCAGTGTACAGGGAGCCGCAGATACGCAGTATTTT; cdr3_aa: CASSVQGAADTQYF
d_call: .; j_call: TRBJ2-5; clone_size: .; v_call: TRBV29-1; cdr3_nt: TGCAGCGTTGATCGCAGCCAAGAGACCCAGTACTTC; cdr3_aa: CSVDRSQETQYF
d_call: TRBD1; j_call: TRBJ1-2; clone_size: .; v_call: TRBV28; cdr3_nt: TGTGCCAGCAGTTCGAGACCTGGACAGGGCGGTAACTATGGCTACACCTTC; cdr3_aa: CASSSRPGQGGNYGYTF
d_call: TRBD2; j_call: TRBJ2-7; clone_size: .; v_call: TRBV6-1; cdr3_nt: TGTGCCAGTTTCGCCCGGACTAGCGACTACGAGCAGTACTTC; cdr3_aa: CASFARTSDYEQYF
d_call: .; j_call: TRBJ1-1; clone_size: .; v_call: TRBV7-2; cdr3_nt: TGTGCCTGCAACCGGACGCCCGGGGTGTCAGGGGAAAGTGAAGCTTTCTTT; cdr3_aa: CACNRTPGVSGESEAFF
d_call: .; j_call: TRBJ2-7; clone_size: .; v_call: TRBV4-3; cdr3_nt: TGCGCCAGCAGCCAAGCTCTCCAGGCCGACTCCTACGAGCAGTACTTC; cdr3_aa: CASSQALQADSYEQYF
d_call: .; j_call: TRBJ1-5; clone_size: .; v_call: TRBV7-2; cdr3_nt: TGTGCCAGCAGCTTTGACAGAAATCAGCCCCAGCATTTT; cdr3_aa: CASSFDRNQPQHF
d_call: .; j_call: TRBJ1-6; clone_size: .; v_call: TRBV25-1; cdr3_nt: TGTGCCAGCAGTGAATTCGCTAATTCACCCCTCAACTTT; cdr3_aa: CASSEFANSPLNF
d_call: TRBD2; j_call: TRBJ2-6; clone_size: .; v_call: TRBV19; cdr3_nt: TGTGCCAGTAGTATGTCGACTAGCGGATCCCCCCCTGGGGCCAACGTCCTGACTTTC; cdr3_aa: CASSMSTSGSPPGANVLTF
d_call: .; j_call: TRBJ2-5; clone_size: .; v_call: TRBV9; cdr3_nt: TGTGCCAGCAGCGTAGGGGGGGGCCTCTCAGGGGAGACCCAGTACTTC; cdr3_aa: CASSVGGGLSGETQYF
d_call: TRBD1; j_call: TRBJ1-1; clone_size: .; v_call: TRBV5-1; cdr3_nt: TGCGCCAGCAGCACGGGACAGCAGAACACTGAAGCTTTCTTT; cdr3_aa: CASSTGQQNTEAFF
d_call: .; j_call: TRBJ1-6; clone_size: .; v_call: TRBV10-3; cdr3_nt: TGTGCCATCAGTGAGTCAGGGGCGCACCCTAATTCACCCCTCCACTTT; cdr3_aa: CAISESGAHPNSPLHF
d_call: TRBD2; j_call: TRBJ2-7; clone_size: .; v_call: TRBV28; cdr3_nt: TGTGCCAGCAGTTTGGGGGGAGGGCTGGGGTACGAGCAGTACTTC; cdr3_aa: CASSLGGGLGYEQYF
d_call: TRBD1; j_call: TRBJ1-1; clone_size: few; v_call: TRBV19; cdr3_nt: TGTGCCAGTAGGACAGGGCGGGACGGAACTGAAGCTTTCTTT; cdr3_aa: CASRTGRDGTEAFF
d_call: .; j_call: TRBJ1-2; clone_size: few; v_call: TRBV18; cdr3_nt: TGTGCCAGCTCACCACGTCAGGTGGATGGCTACACCTTC; cdr3_aa: CASSPRQVDGYTF
d_call: .; j_call: TRBJ2-1; clone_size: .; v_call: TRBV6-1; cdr3_nt: TGTGCCAGCAGTGATAGGGGCCAGCAGTTCTTC; cdr3_aa: CASSDRGQQFF
d_call: .; j_call: TRBJ2-7; clone_size: .; v_call: TRBV5-8; cdr3_nt: TGTGCCAGCAGCCCCGGGGATTCGAGCTCCTACGAGCAGTACTTC; cdr3_aa: CASSPGDSSSYEQYF
d_call: TRBD1; j_call: TRBJ2-3; clone_size: .; v_call: TRBV4-2; cdr3_nt: TGTGCCAGCAGCCCGGACAGGGCGGACACAGATACGCAGTATTTT; cdr3_aa: CASSPDRADTDTQYF
d_call: .; j_call: TRBJ1-1; clone_size: .; v_call: TRBV30; cdr3_nt: TGTGCCTGGAGTCAGAGGTCGGGCACTGAAGCTTTCTTT; cdr3_aa: CAWSQRSGTEAFF
d_call: TRBD2; j_call: TRBJ2-3; clone_size: .; v_call: TRBV7-9; cdr3_nt: TGTGCCAGCAGCGGACTAGCGGGGGGCACAGATACGCAGTATTTT; cdr3_aa: CASSGLAGGTDTQYF
d_call: TRBD2; j_call: TRBJ2-1; clone_size: .; v_call: TRBV7-2; cdr3_nt: TGTGCCAGCAGCTTAGTGAGTAGCGGGGGGGCAACCTACAATGAGCAGTTCTTC; cdr3_aa: CASSLVSSGGATYNEQFF
d_call: .; j_call: TRBJ1-2; clone_size: few; v_call: TRBV5-4; cdr3_nt: TGTGCCAGCAGCTTCGGGGGGGCGCAGGGAACTAACTATGGCTACACCTTC; cdr3_aa: CASSFGGAQGTNYGYTF
d_call: TRBD2; j_call: TRBJ2-7; clone_size: .; v_call: TRBV4-3; cdr3_nt: TGCGCCAGCAGCCAGGGGACTAGCGGGGCCTGGGAGCAGTACTTC; cdr3_aa: CASSQGTSGAWEQYF
d_call: .; j_call: TRBJ1-2; clone_size: once; v_call: TRBV6-6; cdr3_nt: TGTGCCAGCAGTGCTGGGCTGAACTCGATGTATGGCTACACCTTC; cdr3_aa: CASSAGLNSMYGYTF
d_call: TRBD1; j_call: TRBJ2-7; clone_size: .; v_call: TRBV15; cdr3_nt: TGTGCCACCAGCAGAGATGGGACAGGACACTCCTACGAGCAGTACTTC; cdr3_aa: CATSRDGTGHSYEQYF
d_call: TRBD1; j_call: TRBJ1-5; clone_size: once; v_call: TRBV5-3; cdr3_nt: TGTGCCAGAAGCTTGGAACTACGGGACAGTAGTCAGCCCCAGCATTTT; cdr3_aa: CARSLELRDSSQPQHF